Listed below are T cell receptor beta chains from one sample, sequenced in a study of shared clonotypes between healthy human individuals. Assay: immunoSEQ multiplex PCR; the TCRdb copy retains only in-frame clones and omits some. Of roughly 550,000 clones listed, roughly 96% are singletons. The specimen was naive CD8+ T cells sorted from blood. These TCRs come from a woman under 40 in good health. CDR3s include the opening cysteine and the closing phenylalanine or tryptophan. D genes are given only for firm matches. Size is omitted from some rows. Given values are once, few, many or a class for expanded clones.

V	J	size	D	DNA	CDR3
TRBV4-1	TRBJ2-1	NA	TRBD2	TGCGCCAGCGCGGGACTAGCGGTTTCCTACAATGAGCAGTTCTTC	CASAGLAVSYNEQFF
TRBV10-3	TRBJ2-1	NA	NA	TGTGCCATCAGTGAGACTACGGGACTCATTTACAATGAGCAGTTCTTC	CAISETTGLIYNEQFF
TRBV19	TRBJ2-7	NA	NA	TGTGCCAGTAGTATGTCCCAAACCTATCCTGAAAACTCTGACGAGCAGTACTTC	CASSMSQTYPENSDEQYF
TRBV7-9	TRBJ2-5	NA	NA	TGTGCCAGCAGCTCGGGGGGCAGGGTTCAGTACTTC	CASSSGGRVQYF
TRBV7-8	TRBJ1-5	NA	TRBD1	TGTGCCAGCAGCCTCAGGGGGCGCCCACAGCAGCCCCAGCATTTT	CASSLRGRPQQPQHF
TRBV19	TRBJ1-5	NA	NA	TGTGCCAGTAGTTTATACAGGGAAGCCAATCAGCCCCAGCATTTT	CASSLYREANQPQHF
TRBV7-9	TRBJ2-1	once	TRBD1	TGTGCCAGCAGCCCACAGGGGCCCCTAAACAATGAGCAGTTCTTC	CASSPQGPLNNEQFF
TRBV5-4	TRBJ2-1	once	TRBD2	TGTGCCAGCACACCGGGACTAAGTTCTGAGCAGTTCTTC	CASTPGLSSEQFF
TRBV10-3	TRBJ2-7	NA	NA	TGTGCCACCCTAATAGGGCATTCCTCCTACGAGCAGTACTTC	CATLIGHSSYEQYF
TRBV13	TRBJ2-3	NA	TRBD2	TGTGCCAGCAGCCGGGAAGGACTAGCCCGCACAGATACGCAGTATTTT	CASSREGLARTDTQYF
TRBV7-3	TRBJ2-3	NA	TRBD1	TGTGCCAGCAGCTCCACAGGGGGAGATACGCAGTATTTT	CASSSTGGDTQYF
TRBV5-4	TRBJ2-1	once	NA	TGTGCCAGCAACCCGTTTACGGGATCTGAGCAGTTCTTC	CASNPFTGSEQFF
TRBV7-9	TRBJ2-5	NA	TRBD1	TGTGCCAGCAGCTTAGTCCTGGGGACAGGTGTCGAGACCCAGTACTTC	CASSLVLGTGVETQYF
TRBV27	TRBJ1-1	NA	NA	TGTGCCAGCAGACACGTTAACACTGAAGCTTTCTTT	CASRHVNTEAFF
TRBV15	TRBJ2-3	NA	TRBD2	TGTGCCACCAGCAGACTCACGACCTGGACTAGCGGGCCCCCAGATACGCAGTATTTT	CATSRLTTWTSGPPDTQYF
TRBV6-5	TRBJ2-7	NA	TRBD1	TGTGCCAGCAGCCGTACCGGGACAGTTTCCTACGAGCAGTACTTC	CASSRTGTVSYEQYF
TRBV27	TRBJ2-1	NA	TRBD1	TGTGCCAGCAGTCCATCCACAGGGGTGATCTACAATGAGCAGTTCTTC	CASSPSTGVIYNEQFF